This T cell receptor beta chain was recovered during a study of liver allograft versus peripheral blood T cells. The wider study: Transplanted livers held T cell receptor repertoires, and these were compared with repertoires in recipients' peripheral blood.

There are 16 residues in the CDR3. Per the germline V gene, CDR1 is LNHDA and CDR2 is SQIVND (reference sequence). The J segment lost 2 bases and the V segment lost 5 bases, leaving 7 bases of the junction unmatched. Overall study findings and caveats: In liver allografts, T cell receptor repertoires reportedly differed from the repertoires found in peripheral blood.

By sample share, this clonotype is large. What it binds is not known. TCRdb reprocessed the reads via MiXCR and lists one record per CDR3 protein. The sample holds 2,000 to 2,500 distinct CDR3 sequences; roughly 15% are singletons and the top ten take about 10%. This clonotype was sampled from a human patient who had a liver transplant. Some T cells may arise from the graft donor. J is TRBJ1-2 and V is TRBV19; 11 nucleotides agree with TRBD1. The CDR3 DNA reads as TGTGCCAGTAGTTCCTCCGGGACAGGGGGAAACTATGGCTACACCTTC. Translating gives CASSSSGTGGNYGYTF.